What follows describes a single T cell receptor (beta chain). Its target is unknown. These data are taken from a study of T cell responses to AZD1222 COVID-19 vaccine. Study-wide findings and caveats: Baseline testing showed seropositivity in only a handful of AZD1222 recipients. Receipt of two AZD1222 doses was followed by a rise in Spike-specific TCR breadth and depth. Unmutated variant regions are reportedly the target of nearly half of TCRs that are spike-specific.

Trimming stripped 0 bases from V and 4 bases from J, with 7 bases between. The CDR3 loop spans 13 amino acids. In germline, CDR1 is SGHRS, CDR2 YFSETQ. The repertoire was sequenced with immunoSEQ multiplex PCR; TCRdb's copy has only in-frame clones and lacks some. Among more than 100,000 clones, approximately 90% were seen once, and the ten largest hold roughly 3.5%. The source of this sequence is an adult in good health. The sample in question was peripheral blood, obtained on day 0 of AZD1222 vaccination. The chain is built from TRBV5-1 and TRBJ1-1, with D unclear. Written as DNA, the CDR3 is TGCGCCAGCAGCTTGGCAGGCAGCACTGAAGCTTTCTTT. Amino acid sequence: CASSLAGSTEAFF.